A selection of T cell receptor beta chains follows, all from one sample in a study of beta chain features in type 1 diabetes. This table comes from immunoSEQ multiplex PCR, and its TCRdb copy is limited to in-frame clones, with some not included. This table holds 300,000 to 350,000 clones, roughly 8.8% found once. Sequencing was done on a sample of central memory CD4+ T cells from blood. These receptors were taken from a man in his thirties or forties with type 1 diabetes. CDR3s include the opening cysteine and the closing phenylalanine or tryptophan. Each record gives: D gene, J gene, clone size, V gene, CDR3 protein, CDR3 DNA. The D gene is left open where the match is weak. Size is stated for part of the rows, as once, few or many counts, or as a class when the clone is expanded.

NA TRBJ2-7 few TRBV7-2 CASSVGLGGNEQYF TGTGCCAGCAGCGTCGGACTAGGGGGCAACGAGCAGTACTTC
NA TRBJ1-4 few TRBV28 CASSGDVGQTKLFF TGTGCCAGCAGTGGGGACGTCGGTCAGACGAAACTGTTTTTT
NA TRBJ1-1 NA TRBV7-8 CASSFQREAFF TGTGCCAGCAGCTTCCAGCGGGAAGCTTTCTTT
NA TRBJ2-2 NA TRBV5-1 CASSLQDSNTGELFF TGCGCCAGCAGCTTGCAGGACTCGAACACCGGGGAGCTGTTTTTT
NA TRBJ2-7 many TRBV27 CASSLRSGFEQYF TGTGCCAGCAGTTTACGGTCAGGGTTTGAGCAGTACTTC
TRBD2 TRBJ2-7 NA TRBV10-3 CASQTGGGEQYF TGTGCCAGCCAGACGGGAGGAGGCGAGCAGTACTTC
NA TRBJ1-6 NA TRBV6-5 CASSPRGEVSPLHF TGTGCCAGCAGCCCTCGGGGGGAAGTTTCACCCCTCCACTTT
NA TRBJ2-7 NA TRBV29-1 CSVVTGPDRDSEQYF TGCAGCGTCGTTACAGGGCCCGATAGGGATAGCGAGCAGTACTTC
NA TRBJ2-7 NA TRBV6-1 CASSETQRGEQYF TGTGCCAGCAGTGAGACTCAACGAGGGGAGCAGTACTTC
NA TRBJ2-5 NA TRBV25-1 CASTRSGIGKETQYF TGTGCCAGCACCAGGTCCGGGATCGGTAAAGAGACCCAGTACTTC
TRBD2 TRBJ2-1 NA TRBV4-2 CASSQEASGASSSYNEQFF TGTGCCAGCAGCCAAGAGGCTAGCGGGGCGTCTAGCTCCTACAATGAGCAGTTCTTC
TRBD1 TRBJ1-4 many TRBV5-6 CASSLGQGANEKLFF TGTGCCAGCAGCTTGGGACAGGGGGCTAATGAAAAACTGTTTTTT
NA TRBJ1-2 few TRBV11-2 CASSLEEGLRYGYTF TGTGCCAGCAGCTTAGAGGAGGGGCTACGCTATGGCTACACCTTC
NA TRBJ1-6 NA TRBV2 CASRGRVSSYNSPLHF TGTGCCAGCAGGGGGCGCGTGAGCTCCTATAATTCACCCCTCCACTTT
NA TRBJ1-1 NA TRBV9 CASSVRKDTEAFF TGTGCCAGCAGCGTAAGGAAGGACACTGAAGCTTTCTTT
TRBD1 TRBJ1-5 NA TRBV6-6 CASSQGTGDQPQHF TGTGCCAGCAGTCAAGGGACAGGCGATCAGCCCCAGCATTTT
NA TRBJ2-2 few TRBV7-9 CASSHRTDITGELFF TGTGCCAGCAGCCACCGGACAGATATCACCGGGGAGCTGTTTTTT
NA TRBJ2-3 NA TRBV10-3 CATRVTESTDTQYF TGTGCCACACGGGTGACAGAAAGCACAGATACGCAGTATTTT
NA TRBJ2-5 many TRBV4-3 CASSQQWEQETQYF TGCGCCAGCAGCCAGCAGTGGGAACAAGAGACCCAGTACTTC
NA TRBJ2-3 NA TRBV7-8 CASSWEAGTQYF TGTGCCAGCAGCTGGGAAGCTGGTACGCAGTATTTT
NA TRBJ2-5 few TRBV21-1 CASSHSVYLENFQETQYF TGTGCCAGCAGCCATTCCGTGTATCTAGAAAATTTCCAAGAGACCCAGTACTTC
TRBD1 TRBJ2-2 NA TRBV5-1 CASSLTGDGTGELFF TGCGCCAGCAGCTTGACAGGGGACGGCACCGGGGAGCTGTTTTTT
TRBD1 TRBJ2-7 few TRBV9 CASSVHDRGGPYEQYF TGTGCCAGCAGCGTCCATGACAGGGGCGGACCCTACGAGCAGTACTTC
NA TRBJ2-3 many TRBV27 CASRKADTDTQYF TGTGCCAGCAGGAAGGCAGATACAGATACGCAGTATTTT
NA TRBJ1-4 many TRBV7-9 CASSLADEKLFF TGTGCCAGCAGCTTAGCCGATGAAAAACTGTTTTTT
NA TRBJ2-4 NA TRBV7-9 CASSFIGRKNIQYF TGTGCCAGCAGCTTTATTGGCAGAAAAAACATTCAGTACTTC
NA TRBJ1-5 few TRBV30 CAWSGGLLQPQHF TGTGCCTGGAGCGGGGGACTACTTCAGCCCCAGCATTTT
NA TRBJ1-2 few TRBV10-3 CAISESKSSYGYTF TGTGCCATCAGTGAGTCGAAGAGTAGCTATGGCTACACCTTC
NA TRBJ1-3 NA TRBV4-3 CASSQDAARATSGNTIYF TGCGCCAGCAGCCAAGATGCGGCCAGGGCTACCTCTGGAAACACCATATATTTT
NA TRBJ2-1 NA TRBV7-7 CASSLGTTPYNEQFF TGTGCTAGCAGCTTGGGGACAACCCCATACAATGAGCAGTTCTTC
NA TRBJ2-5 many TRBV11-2 CASTSRLSKQETQYF TGTGCCAGCACCTCCCGACTGAGTAAACAAGAGACCCAGTACTTC
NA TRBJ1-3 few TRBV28 CASIHPAGNTIYF TGTGCCAGCATTCATCCAGCAGGAAACACCATATATTTT
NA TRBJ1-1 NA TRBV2 CASNTFSPNTEAFF TGTGCCAGCAACACGTTTAGTCCGAACACTGAAGCTTTCTTT
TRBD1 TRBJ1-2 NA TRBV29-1 CSAGRGQDEGYTF TGCAGCGCCGGGAGGGGGCAGGATGAAGGCTACACCTTC
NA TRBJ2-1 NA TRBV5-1 CASSLGDARYNEQFF TGCGCCAGCAGCTTGGGGGACGCCCGCTACAATGAGCAGTTCTTC
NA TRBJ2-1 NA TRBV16 CASSSYRVNWFF TGTGCCAGCAGCTCTTACAGGGTAAATTGGTTCTTC
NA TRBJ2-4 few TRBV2 CASSDEAKNIQYF TGTGCCAGCAGTGACGAAGCCAAAAACATTCAGTACTTC
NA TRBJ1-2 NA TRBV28 CASSLGQSGGYTF TGTGCCAGCAGTTTAGGGCAGAGTGGGGGCTACACCTTC
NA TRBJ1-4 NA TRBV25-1 CASMEGKGREKLFF TGTGCCAGCATGGAGGGAAAGGGCCGGGAAAAACTGTTTTTT
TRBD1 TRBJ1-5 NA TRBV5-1 CASSPTGNSNQPQHF TGCGCCAGCAGCCCGACAGGGAATAGCAATCAGCCCCAGCATTTT
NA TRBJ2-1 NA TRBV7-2 CASSASSGRTYNEQFF TGTGCCAGCAGCGCGAGCTCAGGGCGAACCTACAATGAGCAGTTCTTC
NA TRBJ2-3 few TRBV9 CASSARPADTQYF TGTGCCAGCAGCGCCAGACCGGCAGATACGCAGTATTTT
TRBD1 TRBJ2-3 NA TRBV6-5 CASSTRTGIGQYF TGTGCCAGCAGTACCCGGACAGGGATTGGGCAGTATTTT
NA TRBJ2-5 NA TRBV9 CASSVGLDETQYF TGTGCCAGCAGCGTAGGACTAGATGAGACCCAGTACTTC
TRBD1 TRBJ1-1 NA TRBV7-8 CASSLGMGQGGSTEAFF TGTGCCAGCAGCTTAGGGATGGGACAGGGAGGGAGCACTGAAGCTTTCTTT
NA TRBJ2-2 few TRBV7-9 CASSPLWELFF TGTGCCAGCAGTCCGCTTTGGGAGCTGTTTTTT
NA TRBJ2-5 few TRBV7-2 CASSPAGGLQTQYF TGTGCCAGCAGCCCGGCCGGGGGTCTACAGACCCAGTACTTC
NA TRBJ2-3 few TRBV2 CASSTYQGDTQYF TGTGCCAGCAGTACATACCAGGGTGATACGCAGTATTTT
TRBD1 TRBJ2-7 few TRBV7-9 CASSETGDEQYF TGTGCCAGCAGCGAGACAGGGGACGAGCAGTACTTC
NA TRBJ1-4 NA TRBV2 CASSWNRESEKLFF TGTGCCAGCAGTTGGAACAGGGAGAGTGAAAAACTGTTTTTT
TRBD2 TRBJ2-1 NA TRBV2 CASSDLAGGPNEQFF TGTGCCAGCAGTGATTTGGCGGGGGGGCCCAATGAGCAGTTCTTC
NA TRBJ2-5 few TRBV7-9 CASSSRTEQGRETQYF TGTGCCAGCAGCAGTCGCACGGAGCAAGGGAGGGAGACCCAGTACTTC
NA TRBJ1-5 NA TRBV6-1 CASSERWGYQPQHF TGTGCCAGCAGTGAGCGCTGGGGCTATCAGCCCCAGCATTTT
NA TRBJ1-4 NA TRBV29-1 CSGIRRTTNEKLFF TGCAGCGGCATCCGACGGACAACTAATGAAAAACTGTTTTTT
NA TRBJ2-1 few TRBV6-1 CASSELIDSYNEQFF TGTGCCAGCAGTGAACTAATAGACTCCTACAATGAGCAGTTCTTC